These T cell receptor beta chains were read from a single sample in a study of post-analysis software for immune sequencing data. TCRdb ran MiXCR on the PCR reads and lists one entry per CDR3 protein. Of roughly 700,000 distinct CDR3 sequences listed, roughly 30% are singletons. Material for sequencing was blood. The source is a girl aged 10-17 years with multiple sclerosis. Both conserved end residues are part of each CDR3. D genes are given only for firm matches. Expanded clones get a size class; other rows say once, few or many, or leave the size out.

clone size,V gene,J gene,D gene,CDR3 protein,CDR3 DNA
few,TRBV7-9,TRBJ1-2,TRBD1,CASSSPGQGALGGYTF,TGTGCCAGCAGCTCGCCGGGACAGGGGGCCCTCGGTGGCTACACCTTC
.,TRBV5-1,TRBJ1-5,.,CASSLDSSLAQPQHF,TGCGCCAGCAGCTTGGATTCTTCTTTGGCTCAGCCCCAGCATTTT
.,TRBV6-2/TRBV6-3,TRBJ1-5,TRBD1,CASRPGTGSQPQHF,TGTGCCAGCAGGCCCGGGACAGGGTCTCAGCCCCAGCATTTT
.,TRBV6-2/TRBV6-3,TRBJ2-5,.,CASSTFFGDQETQYF,TGTGCCAGCAGCACCTTCTTCGGGGACCAAGAGACCCAGTACTTC
.,TRBV11-2,TRBJ2-7,TRBD2,CASSLQTSGSHEQYF,TGTGCCAGCAGCTTGCAAACGAGCGGGAGTCACGAGCAGTACTTC
few,TRBV29-1,TRBJ2-7,.,CSVDGAGTSYEQYF,TGCAGCGTTGATGGCGCCGGAACCTCCTACGAGCAGTACTTC
.,TRBV6-5,TRBJ2-3,.,CASKVRSSRVTDTQYF,TGTGCCAGCAAGGTCCGGAGTTCCAGAGTCACAGATACGCAGTATTTT
many,TRBV12-3/TRBV12-4,TRBJ2-1,.,CASSTDSYNEQFF,TGTGCCAGCAGCACCGACAGTTACAATGAGCAGTTCTTC
.,TRBV4-3,TRBJ2-7,TRBD2,CASSHGLAGGPPPDEQYF,TGCGCCAGCAGCCACGGACTAGCGGGAGGGCCACCTCCAGACGAGCAGTACTTC
.,TRBV28,TRBJ2-7,TRBD2,CASSTGGISIVEQYF,TGTGCCAGCAGTACGGGGGGGATCAGCATTGTGGAGCAGTACTTC
.,TRBV5-1,TRBJ2-1,.,CASSLVEANEQFF,TGCGCCAGCAGTCTGGTGGAGGCCAATGAGCAGTTCTTC
few,TRBV5-1,TRBJ2-1,TRBD2,CASSLTGGVGDEQFF,TGCGCCAGCAGCCTTACCGGGGGGGTTGGCGATGAGCAGTTCTTC
.,TRBV29-1,TRBJ2-3,.,CSGGCEGSTDTQYF,TGCAGCGGGGGATGTGAGGGTAGCACAGATACGCAGTATTTT
.,TRBV7-9,TRBJ1-2,.,CASSHANRGAGYTF,TGTGCCAGCAGCCACGCGAATAGAGGCGCCGGCTACACCTTC
.,TRBV7-2,TRBJ2-1,.,CASSSKGPFASVHNEQFF,TGTGCCAGCAGCTCAAAGGGTCCGTTTGCTAGCGTTCACAATGAGCAGTTCTTC
.,TRBV6-2/TRBV6-3,TRBJ2-3,.,CASSYSSRGATDTQYF,TGTGCCAGCAGTTACTCGAGCAGGGGAGCCACAGATACGCAGTATTTT
few,TRBV28,TRBJ1-2,.,CASSPTGRRGYTF,TGTGCCAGCAGTCCGACAGGAAGAAGGGGCTACACCTTC
many,TRBV12-3/TRBV12-4,TRBJ2-1,.,CASSFRQGPYNEQFF,TGTGCCAGCAGTTTCCGTCAGGGGCCCTACAATGAGCAGTTCTTC
.,TRBV20-1,TRBJ2-1,.,CSARQTYNEQFF,TGCAGTGCTAGACAGACCTACAATGAGCAGTTCTTC
.,TRBV6-1,TRBJ2-1,.,CASRSGRHEAYNGQFF,TGTGCCAGCAGATCCGGAAGACACGAAGCCTACAATGGGCAGTTCTTC
.,TRBV10-3,TRBJ1-2,TRBD1,CAISESSGQGVGYTF,TGTGCCATCAGTGAGTCGAGTGGACAGGGGGTCGGCTACACCTTC
.,TRBV7-6,TRBJ2-1,.,CASSPDRSAYNEQFF,TGTGCCAGCAGCCCCGACAGGTCGGCCTACAATGAGCAGTTCTTC
.,TRBV27,TRBJ1-2,.,CASSTSRGRDYGYTF,TGTGCCAGCAGCACTAGCCGGGGGCGAGACTATGGCTACACCTTC
few,TRBV6-5,TRBJ2-3,.,CASSTPLRGQYF,TGTGCCAGCAGTACCCCCTTGCGGGGGCAGTATTTT
.,TRBV28,TRBJ1-5,.,CASSLVGASQPQHF,TGTGCCAGCAGTTTAGTGGGGGCCTCTCAGCCCCAGCATTTT
.,TRBV5-6,TRBJ1-1,.,CASSLPWVEAFF,TGTGCCAGCAGCTTGCCTTGGGTTGAAGCTTTCTTT
.,TRBV27,TRBJ2-1,.,CACSFLRGSSYNEQFF,TGTGCCTGCAGTTTTCTTAGGGGTAGCTCCTACAATGAGCAGTTCTTC
.,TRBV7-2,TRBJ1-5,.,CATGTDAYSNQPQHF,TGTGCCACCGGGACGGACGCTTATAGCAATCAGCCCCAGCATTTT
.,TRBV4-1,TRBJ2-1,.,CASSPSRGGETQFF,TGCGCCAGCAGCCCCTCTAGGGGGGGGGAGACCCAGTTCTTC
.,TRBV7-9,TRBJ2-3,.,CASSLRGGERGDTQYF,TGTGCCAGCAGCCTGAGGGGGGGAGAGAGGGGAGATACGCAGTATTTT
few,TRBV10-3,TRBJ2-1,TRBD2,CAISSSGTPPYNEQFF,TGTGCCATCAGCTCTAGCGGGACCCCCCCCTACAATGAGCAGTTCTTC
.,TRBV7-8,TRBJ2-1,.,CASSSAMEQFF,TGTGCCAGCAGCTCCGCCATGGAGCAGTTCTTC
.,TRBV4-2,TRBJ2-1,TRBD1,CASSQFSGQAIYNEQFF,TGTGCCAGCAGCCAGTTCAGTGGACAGGCGATTTACAATGAGCAGTTCTTC
.,TRBV29-1,TRBJ2-6,.,CSAARTAASVLTF,TGCAGCGCTGCAAGGACGGCGGCCAGCGTCCTGACTTTC
.,TRBV20-1,TRBJ2-1,TRBD2,CSAIAGVDEQFF,TGCAGTGCTATAGCGGGAGTCGATGAGCAGTTCTTC
.,TRBV7-9,TRBJ1-1,TRBD1,CASSLDWDSEAFF,TGTGCCAGCAGCTTAGATTGGGACAGTGAAGCTTTCTTT
.,TRBV28,TRBJ2-6,.,CASSLWTDGANVLTF,TGTGCCAGCAGTCTGTGGACAGACGGGGCCAACGTCCTGACTTTC
.,TRBV27,TRBJ1-6,.,CASSLLGQGSPLHF,TGTGCCAGCAGTTTATTGGGTCAGGGCTCACCCCTCCACTTT
.,TRBV13,TRBJ2-2,.,CASTGTYTGELFF,TGTGCCAGCACCGGGACGTACACCGGGGAGCTGTTTTTT
.,TRBV29-1,TRBJ2-5,TRBD2,CSVRLTSGSYNEQYF,TGCAGCGTCCGATTGACTAGCGGGAGCTACAATGAGCAGTACTTC
few,TRBV4-3,TRBJ2-1,TRBD2,CASSPWEGRSYNEQFF,TGCGCCAGCAGCCCATGGGAGGGTAGGTCCTACAATGAGCAGTTCTTC
few,TRBV5-1,TRBJ2-5,TRBD1,CASSIGTGGVETQYF,TGCGCCAGCAGCATAGGGACAGGGGGCGTCGAGACCCAGTACTTC
.,TRBV5-1,TRBJ2-2,TRBD2,CATSGLGNTGELFF,TGCGCCACTAGCGGGCTTGGGAACACCGGGGAGCTGTTTTTT
.,TRBV29-1,TRBJ1-2,TRBD1,CSAPRTGIEVYGYTF,TGCAGCGCTCCTCGGACAGGGATAGAAGTCTATGGCTACACCTTC
.,TRBV12-3/TRBV12-4,TRBJ2-3,TRBD1,CASRLTGVTDAEYF,TGTGCCAGCAGACTCACAGGGGTTACAGATGCGGAGTATTTT
few,TRBV4-1,TRBJ2-3,TRBD2,CASSREWTSGMGDTQYF,TGCGCCAGCAGCCGAGAATGGACTAGCGGGATGGGAGATACGCAGTATTTT
few,TRBV29-1,TRBJ2-5,TRBD1,CSVASGQKQETQYF,TGCAGCGTTGCCTCGGGACAGAAACAAGAGACCCAGTACTTC
few,TRBV18,TRBJ2-5,.,CASSPPTSQTQYF,TGTGCCAGCTCACCACCGACTTCCCAGACCCAGTACTTC
.,TRBV10-3,TRBJ1-1,.,CAISEPLRSPTTEAFF,TGTGCCATCAGTGAGCCGCTGCGATCCCCGACCACTGAAGCTTTCTTT
.,TRBV28,TRBJ2-3,.,CASSLPGPGRADTQYF,TGTGCCAGCAGCCTCCCAGGGCCCGGTAGGGCAGATACGCAGTATTTT
.,TRBV20-1,TRBJ2-7,.,CSARRQLYEQYF,TGCAGTGCTAGGCGTCAGCTCTACGAGCAGTACTTC
.,TRBV28,TRBJ2-1,TRBD2,CASRPIAGGRNEQFF,TGTGCCAGCAGACCCATAGCGGGAGGGCGCAATGAGCAGTTCTTC
.,TRBV15,TRBJ2-1,.,CATSRDGASSEQFF,TGTGCCACCAGCAGAGACGGGGCCAGCAGTGAGCAGTTCTTC
few,TRBV7-2,TRBJ2-5,.,CASSLGLSQQYF,TGTGCCAGCAGCTTAGGTCTTTCCCAACAGTACTTC
.,TRBV20-1,TRBJ2-5,.,CSARAWASRETQYF,TGCAGTGCTAGAGCCTGGGCTAGCAGGGAGACCCAGTACTTC
many,TRBV28,TRBJ1-2,.,CASSTDYGYTF,TGTGCCAGCAGTACGGACTATGGCTACACCTTC
.,TRBV21-1,TRBJ2-1,.,CASSKTGDSVNEQFF,TGTGCCAGCAGCAAGACAGGGGACTCAGTCAATGAGCAGTTCTTC